Listed below are T cell receptor beta chains from one sample, sequenced in a study of blood T cells in healthy people across ages. TCRdb reprocessed the 5' RACE reads with MiXCR, giving one entry per CDR3 protein. The sample yields approximately 580,000 distinct CDR3 sequences, approximately 25% seen once. The same data also contributed to another study, on T cells of mothers and their children.

The source material was blood. The receptors were sampled from a boy younger than 18 in good health. CDR3s include the opening cysteine and the closing phenylalanine or tryptophan. Fields, in order: clone size, J gene, D gene, V gene, CDR3 DNA, CDR3 protein. The D gene is left open where the match is weak. The listing skips clone size in some rows; elsewhere it reads once, few, many or a size class.

size: few
J: TRBJ2-2
D: NA
V: TRBV4-3
DNA: TGCGCCAGCAGCCAAGGGTCTACAGTACAAAACACCGGGGAGCTGTTTTTT
CDR3: CASSQGSTVQNTGELFF

size: NA
J: TRBJ2-3
D: TRBD2
V: TRBV4-2
DNA: TGTGCCAGCAGCCAAGGTCGCGGGAGTGGGGCAGATACGCAGTATTTT
CDR3: CASSQGRGSGADTQYF

size: NA
J: TRBJ2-7
D: NA
V: TRBV3-1
DNA: TGTGCCAGCAGCCAAGCGCTCCTGGACAACGAGCAGTACTTC
CDR3: CASSQALLDNEQYF

size: few
J: TRBJ1-1
D: NA
V: TRBV20-1
DNA: TGCAGTGCTCCGACGGCGTACACTGAAGCTTTCTTT
CDR3: CSAPTAYTEAFF

size: few
J: TRBJ2-3
D: TRBD2
V: TRBV28
DNA: TGTGCCAGCAGTTTTTCGGGACTAGCGGGAGGGCTAACAGATACGCAGTATTTT
CDR3: CASSFSGLAGGLTDTQYF

size: NA
J: TRBJ2-3
D: NA
V: TRBV28
DNA: TGTGCCAGCAGTTTGGTATCCGTGAGAACAGATACGCAGTATTTT
CDR3: CASSLVSVRTDTQYF

size: NA
J: TRBJ2-1
D: NA
V: TRBV5-6
DNA: TGTGCCAGCAGCTTGGATCCAGCTTTCTACAATGAGCAGTTCTTC
CDR3: CASSLDPAFYNEQFF

size: few
J: TRBJ2-7
D: NA
V: TRBV12-3/TRBV12-4
DNA: TGTGCCAGCAGTTTACAGGGCGCCGAGCAGTACTTC
CDR3: CASSLQGAEQYF

size: many
J: TRBJ1-5
D: NA
V: TRBV4-3
DNA: TGCGCCAGCAGCCCCCAAGTAGGCAATCAGCCCCAGCATTTT
CDR3: CASSPQVGNQPQHF

size: few
J: TRBJ2-3
D: TRBD1
V: TRBV10-3
DNA: TGTGCCATCAGTTGGACAGGGCCCGGTGATACGCAGTATTTT
CDR3: CAISWTGPGDTQYF

size: few
J: TRBJ2-1
D: NA
V: TRBV9
DNA: TGTGCCAGCAGCGTAGCTCCCGGGTCCGGGGAGCAGTTCTTC
CDR3: CASSVAPGSGEQFF

size: NA
J: TRBJ1-1
D: NA
V: TRBV20-1
DNA: TGCAGTGCTAGAGACCCCCGGCAGGGAGGCACTGAAGCTTTCTTT
CDR3: CSARDPRQGGTEAFF

size: NA
J: TRBJ2-5
D: TRBD2
V: TRBV4-1
DNA: TGCGCCAGCAGCCAAAGTAGCGGGGGCGAGACCCAGTACTTC
CDR3: CASSQSSGGETQYF

size: NA
J: TRBJ2-1
D: NA
V: TRBV20-1
DNA: TGCAGTGCTAGAGCGAGGAACAATGAGCAGTTCTTC
CDR3: CSARARNNEQFF

size: NA
J: TRBJ1-2
D: NA
V: TRBV20-1
DNA: TGCAGTGCTAGAGCCCGAACAGGCTCGGGCTACACCTTC
CDR3: CSARARTGSGYTF

size: NA
J: TRBJ1-2
D: NA
V: TRBV12-5
DNA: TGTGCTAGTGGTTTGGTACTGGCCGGGGTTGGGTATGGCTACACCTTC
CDR3: CASGLVLAGVGYGYTF

size: NA
J: TRBJ1-6
D: NA
V: TRBV6-1
DNA: TGTGCCAGCAGAGAACAGGAATTCTCCTATAATTCACCCCTCCACTTT
CDR3: CASREQEFSYNSPLHF

size: NA
J: TRBJ2-3
D: NA
V: TRBV4-3
DNA: TGCGCCAGCAGCCAACGGGGGGCGGCAGATACGCAGTATTTT
CDR3: CASSQRGAADTQYF

size: NA
J: TRBJ2-1
D: TRBD1
V: TRBV3-1
DNA: TGTGCCAGCAGCCAGAGGGGGCCCTCAGGGGGCATGAATGAGCAGTTCTTC
CDR3: CASSQRGPSGGMNEQFF

size: few
J: TRBJ2-7
D: TRBD2
V: TRBV5-1
DNA: TGCGCCAGCAGCTTCGGCAGGGAGGGCTACGAGCAGTACTTC
CDR3: CASSFGREGYEQYF

size: NA
J: TRBJ1-1
D: TRBD1
V: TRBV7-2
DNA: TGTGCCAGCAGGTTTAGACAGGGGGCGAACACTGAAGCTTTCTTT
CDR3: CASRFRQGANTEAFF

size: NA
J: TRBJ2-1
D: NA
V: TRBV11-3
DNA: TGTGCCAGCAGCTCGCATGATGGATACAATGAGCAGTTCTTC
CDR3: CASSSHDGYNEQFF

size: many
J: TRBJ2-3
D: NA
V: TRBV5-1
DNA: TGTGCCAGTTCGGGCCCCGGCACAGATACGCAGTATTTT
CDR3: CASSGPGTDTQYF

size: few
J: TRBJ2-2
D: TRBD1
V: TRBV4-1
DNA: TGCGCCAGCAGCCAACAACCGGGACAGGGGCCCGGGGAGCTGTTTTTT
CDR3: CASSQQPGQGPGELFF

size: NA
J: TRBJ1-2
D: TRBD1
V: TRBV4-3
DNA: TGCGCCAGCAGCCAAGGTCCCGGGACAGGGATCTATGGCTACACCTTC
CDR3: CASSQGPGTGIYGYTF

size: NA
J: TRBJ2-5
D: TRBD1
V: TRBV7-9
DNA: TGTGCCAGCAGAGACAGGGCCCAAGAGACCCAGTACTTC
CDR3: CASRDRAQETQYF

size: NA
J: TRBJ2-1
D: NA
V: TRBV5-1
DNA: TGCGCCAGCAGCGTGGACGGTACAGCCTACAATGAGCAGTTCTTC
CDR3: CASSVDGTAYNEQFF

size: NA
J: TRBJ2-1
D: TRBD1
V: TRBV10-3
DNA: TGTGCCATCAGCGGGACAGGGGACGGTGAGCAGTTCTTC
CDR3: CAISGTGDGEQFF

size: few
J: TRBJ2-1
D: TRBD2
V: TRBV4-3
DNA: TGCGCCAGCAGCCAAGGCGCTAGCGGGAGGAGCTCCTACAATGAGCAGTTCTTC
CDR3: CASSQGASGRSSYNEQFF

size: NA
J: TRBJ2-5
D: NA
V: TRBV20-1
DNA: TGCAGCGCATCCCTGGCAGAAGAGACCCAGTACTTC
CDR3: CSASLAEETQYF

size: NA
J: TRBJ1-2
D: TRBD1
V: TRBV20-1
DNA: TGCAGTGCTAGAATTATTCCCGGGACAGGGGATGGCTACACCTTC
CDR3: CSARIIPGTGDGYTF

size: few
J: TRBJ2-1
D: TRBD2
V: TRBV9
DNA: TGTGCCAGCAGCCGGACTAGCGGCTCTCCCTACAATGAGCAGTTCTTC
CDR3: CASSRTSGSPYNEQFF

size: few
J: TRBJ2-1
D: TRBD2
V: TRBV4-1
DNA: TGCGCCAGCAGCCAAGATCCTGGACTAGCGGAATACAATGAGCAGTTCTTC
CDR3: CASSQDPGLAEYNEQFF

size: NA
J: TRBJ2-7
D: NA
V: TRBV6-4
DNA: TGTGCCAGCAGTGATACCACAGGGTCGGAAAGCTACGAGCAGTACTTC
CDR3: CASSDTTGSESYEQYF

size: few
J: TRBJ2-4
D: NA
V: TRBV20-1
DNA: TGCAGTGCGGAGACAGGGCGGAGGGGAAACATTCAGTACTTC
CDR3: CSAETGRRGNIQYF

size: NA
J: TRBJ2-5
D: NA
V: TRBV25-1
DNA: TGTGCCAGCAGTGGTCTGGATAGCCGCGAGACCCAGTACTTC
CDR3: CASSGLDSRETQYF

size: few
J: TRBJ2-7
D: NA
V: TRBV7-2
DNA: TGTGCCAGCAGCTTAGGACTCCCTGGTACCTACGAGCAGTACTTC
CDR3: CASSLGLPGTYEQYF

size: NA
J: TRBJ2-5
D: NA
V: TRBV11-2
DNA: TGTGCCAGCAGCTTAACGGCCCAATTGAGGCAAGAGACCCAGTACTTC
CDR3: CASSLTAQLRQETQYF

size: few
J: TRBJ2-1
D: NA
V: TRBV2
DNA: TGTGCCAGCAGTTATTCCGTGGATTCCTACAATGAGCAGTTCTTC
CDR3: CASSYSVDSYNEQFF

size: many
J: TRBJ1-5
D: NA
V: TRBV6-5
DNA: TGTGCCAGCAGTTACACGTCGAGGGAGCCCCAGCATTTT
CDR3: CASSYTSREPQHF